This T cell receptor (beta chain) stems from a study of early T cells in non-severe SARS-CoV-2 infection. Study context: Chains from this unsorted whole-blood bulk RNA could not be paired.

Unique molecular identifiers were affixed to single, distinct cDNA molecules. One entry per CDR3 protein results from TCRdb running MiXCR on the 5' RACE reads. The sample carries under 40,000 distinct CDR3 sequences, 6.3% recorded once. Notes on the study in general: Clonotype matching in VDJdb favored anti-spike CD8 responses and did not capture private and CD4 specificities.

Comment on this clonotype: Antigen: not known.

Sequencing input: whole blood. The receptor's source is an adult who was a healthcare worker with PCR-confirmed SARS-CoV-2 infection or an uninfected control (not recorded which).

CDR3 bases: TGTGCCAGCAGTTTGACCGACAGAAGCTCCTATAATTCACCCCTCCACTTT. It yields the protein CASSLTDRSSYNSPLHF. J is TRBJ1-6 and V is TRBV6-5, with D possibly matching TRBD1 (5 bases). Trimming left V 4 bases short and J 0 bases short, with 13 bases between. The germline V gene has CDR1 MNHEY and CDR2 SVGAGI. This CDR3 has 17 residues.